Presented here are 24 T cell receptor beta chains from one specimen sequenced in a study of blood T cell repertoires in COVID-19. Sequencing used immunoSEQ multiplex PCR; TCRdb keeps in-frame clones, though not all of them. The repertoire includes 210,000 or so clones, nearly 90% of them detected once, and roughly a tenth sits in the top ten. Sequenced material: PBMCs or T cells enriched from blood (not recorded which). The receptors here all came from a man aged 30 to 45 who had recovered from COVID-19.

The genes are TRBV5-8 and TRBJ2-5; D might be TRBD2 (6 bases). CDR1 is SGHTS and CDR2 is YDEGEE in the germline V gene. V lost 5 bases to trimming and J lost 5 bases, with 13 bases between them. This CDR3 is built from 13 residues. The CDR3 nucleotides are TGTGCCAGCAGTTTTACGGGGAGGGAGACCCAGTACTTC. It is translated as CASSFTGRETQYF.

The chain carries TRBV6-5 and TRBJ2-2, with D possibly TRBD2 on 6 matching bases. Trimming stripped 10 bases from V and 8 bases from J, with 17 bases between. The germline V gene encodes CDR1 MNHEY and CDR2 SVGAGI. The CDR3 length is 13 residues. The CDR3 DNA reads as TGTGCCACTAGAGGAGGGTTTTCTGGGGAGCTGTTTTTT. Translating gives CATRGGFSGELFF.

This chain connects TRBV7-2 to TRBJ2-5; 9 bases are a match to TRBD2. After removal of 5 bases from V and 5 bases from J, the junction contained 3 bases not matched to a gene. This CDR3 is built from 13 residues. Per the germline V gene, CDR1 is SGHTA and CDR2 is FQGNSA. CDR3 DNA sequence: TGTGCCAGCAGCAGAAGCGGGGGGGAGACCCAGTACTTC. Encoded protein: CASSRSGGETQYF.

Worth noting for this clone: The same CDR3 can be traced to other DNA sequences in this sample. J is TRBJ1-3 and V is TRBV9, with D perhaps TRBD1 (6 bases). The V gene's germline CDR1 is SGDLS and CDR2 YYNGEE. V was pared by 0 bases and J by 4 bases, with 14 bases between. The CDR3 covers 16 residues. The CDR3 DNA is TGTGCCAGCAGCGTAGGGCAGGGGTCCCTCGGAAACACCATATATTTT. It encodes CASSVGQGSLGNTIYF. The variable domain in full, with the rest retrieved from reference TRBV9 and TRBJ1-3, is DSGVTQTPKHLITATGQRVTLRCSPRSGDLSVYWYQQSLDQGLQFLIQYYNGEERAKGNILERFSAQQFPDLHSELNLSSLELGDSALYFCASSVGQGSLGNTIYFGEGSWLTVV.

The chain employs TRBV5-1 and TRBJ2-7; tentative D call: TRBD2 (6 bases). Germline V gene lookup returns CDR1 SGHRS and CDR2 YFSETQ. V was clipped by 0 bases and J by 6 bases, with 16 bases between them. The CDR3 totals 15 residues. CDR3: CASSLALRDDREQYF. CDR3 DNA: TGCGCCAGCAGCTTGGCCCTGCGGGACGATCGCGAGCAGTACTTC.

Worth noting for this clone: Other DNA sequences in this sample translate to the same CDR3. This chain connects TRBV24-1 to TRBJ1-2, with TRBD1 identical over 9 bases. The CDR3 is 16 amino acids. The V gene end was trimmed by 3 bases and the J gene end by 2 bases; junction bases not matched to a gene: 6. From germline, CDR1 is KGHDR and CDR2 SFDVKD. CDR3 amino acids: CATSDPGQGTNYGYTF. The DNA for the CDR3 is TGTGCCACCAGTGATCCGGGACAGGGTACGAACTATGGCTACACCTTC.

This rearrangement joins TRBV9 to TRBJ1-3; a possible D gene is TRBD1 (5 bases). The CDR3 is 15 amino acids. V lost 4 bases and J lost 0, with 11 bases in between. CDR1 and CDR2 from the germline V gene are SGDLS and YYNGEE. The CDR3 DNA follows: TGTGCCAGCAGCCCCCGGGACTTCTCTGGAAACACCATATATTTT. It is translated as CASSPRDFSGNTIYF.

The V and J genes are TRBV6-2 or TRBV6-3 and TRBJ2-1; D is unclear. Trimming cost V 1 base and J 6 bases, with 10 bases left between them. Germline CDR1 MNHEY, CDR2 SVGEGT. CDR3 length: 14 residues. The CDR3 loop is CASSYLGLSNEQFF. In nucleotides, the CDR3 is TGTGCCAGCAGTTACTTGGGCCTTTCCAATGAGCAGTTCTTC.

The chain carries TRBV29-1 and TRBJ1-5, with D hard to call. Germline lookup yields CDR1 SQVTM and CDR2 ANQGSEA. The CDR3 is made up of 12 amino acids. Trimming took 4 bases from V and 5 from J, leaving 9 bases between them. CDR3 sequence: CSVGQRDQPQHF. CDR3 in DNA: TGCAGCGTTGGGCAGCGGGATCAGCCCCAGCATTTT.

The chain combines TRBV6-5 with TRBJ2-1, with D possibly matching TRBD2 (6 bases). This CDR3 spans 15 amino acids. Germline values: CDR1 MNHEY, CDR2 SVGAGI. The V and J ends lost 4 bases and 6 bases respectively, with 16 bases between them. The CDR3 loop is CASSSGVSSINEQFF. CDR3 DNA: TGTGCCAGCAGTTCGGGGGTCTCGTCGATCAATGAGCAGTTCTTC.

The chain combines TRBV25-1 with TRBJ2-3, with a weak D call TRBD2 (6 bases). Deletions cut 3 bases from V and 8 bases from J, with 21 bases between. The CDR3 is made up of 16 amino acids. Looked up from germline, CDR1 is MGHDK and CDR2 is SYGVNS. The CDR3 region has the DNA TGTGCCAGCAGTGACTTTAAGGGACTGGGGGATGGTACGCAGTATTTT. Protein: CASSDFKGLGDGTQYF.

This chain uses TRBV7-8 with TRBJ2-7; D perhaps matches TRBD1 (6 bases). Germline CDR1 SGHVS, CDR2 FQNEAQ. The CDR3 is 15 residues long. V was clipped by 1 base and J by 6 bases, with 16 bases between them. The CDR3 bases are TGTGCCAGCAGCTTAGGGTGGACAGTGGTAGGCGAGCAGTACTTC. Translated, it gives CASSLGWTVVGEQYF. The full variable domain, its missing parts supplied by reference TRBV7-8 and TRBJ2-7, is GAGVSQSPRYKVAKRGQDVALRCDPISGHVSLFWYQQALGQGPEFLTYFQNEAQLDKSGLPSDRFFAERPEGSVSTLKIQRTQQEDSAVYLCASSLGWTVVGEQYFGPGTRLTVT.

The chain couples TRBV11-2 to TRBJ2-5; 8 nucleotides line up with TRBD2. The V segment lost 1 base and the J segment 5 bases; nucleotides outside the gene matches: 6. Germline V gives CDR1 SGHAT, CDR2 FQNNGV. CDR3 length: 15 amino acids. The CDR3 here is CASSLGAGGGETQYF. DNA for the CDR3: TGTGCCAGCAGCTTAGGTGCGGGAGGAGGCGAGACCCAGTACTTC. The entire variable domain, with the rest obtained from reference TRBV11-2 and TRBJ2-5, is as follows: EAGVAQSPRYKIIEKRQSVAFWCNPISGHATLYWYQQILGQGPKLLIQFQNNGVVDDSQLPKDRFSAERLKGVDSTLKIQPAKLEDSAVYLCASSLGAGGGETQYFGPGTRLLVL.

V and J are TRBV7-9 and TRBJ1-1, with TRBD1 identical over 7 bases. V lost 5 bases to trimming and J lost 7 bases; unmatched junction nucleotides: 13. CDR3 length: 15 residues. Germline values: CDR1 SEHNR, CDR2 FQNEAQ (reference sequence). The CDR3 coding sequence is TGTGCCAGCAGCCCCTCCGAGGGGGCGGAGGGTGAAGCTTTCTTT. Translated: CASSPSEGAEGEAFF.

The chain joins TRBV28 to TRBJ2-7; D gene ambiguous. The CDR3 is 16 amino acids. Between the trimmed V and J ends, which lost 4 bases and 3 bases, there was a span of 19 bases. Germline V gene lookup returns CDR1 MDHEN and CDR2 SYDVKM. As DNA, the CDR3 is TGTGCCAGCAGTTCCGCCGCCCGTAGCACTAACTACGAGCAGTACTTC. Amino acid sequence: CASSSAARSTNYEQYF.

The DNA for the CDR3 is TGTGCCAGCAGCTTAACGAGTAGCGGGGGAGAGCAGTTCTTC. Its protein is CASSLTSSGGEQFF. V usage is TRBV7-3 and J usage is TRBJ2-1, with 9 bases fitting TRBD2. The length of the CDR3 is 14 residues. Trimming removed 0 bases from V and 10 bases from J; junction bases left unmatched: 4. Germline V gene lookup returns CDR1 SGHTA and CDR2 FQGTGA.

The J gene is TRBJ1-5, the V gene TRBV28, with TRBD1 matching 7 bases. J was trimmed by 7 bases and V by 5 bases; bases with no gene match: 5. The CDR3 contains 13 residues. Germline-derived CDR1 and CDR2 are MDHEN and SYDVKM. The CDR3 DNA is TGTGCCAGCAGTCGCACAGGGGAACAGCCCCAGCATTTT. It specifies CASSRTGEQPQHF.

V and J are TRBV28 and TRBJ2-3, with D perhaps matching TRBD2 (6 bases). Germline V gene lookup returns CDR1 MDHEN and CDR2 SYDVKM. Trimming cost V 11 bases and J 5 bases, with 14 bases left between them. The CDR3 covers 12 residues. This chain's CDR3 is CAAGRRGDTQYF. The CDR3 nucleotides read TGTGCCGCGGGGCGGCGGGGAGATACGCAGTATTTT.

V and J are TRBV30 and TRBJ2-5; no reliable D call. Trimming stripped 0 bases from V and 5 bases from J, with 10 bases between. CDR1 and CDR2 (germline): GTSNPN, SVGIG (reference sequence). The CDR3 is made up of 13 amino acids. This chain's CDR3 is CAWSVRSTETQYF. CDR3 DNA sequence: TGTGCCTGGAGTGTGCGGAGTACCGAGACCCAGTACTTC. The full variable domain, in which reference TRBV30 and TRBJ2-5 provide the parts outside the CDR3, is SQTIHQWPATLVQPVGSPLSLECTVEGTSNPNLYWYRQAAGRGLQLLFYSVGIGQISSEVPQNLSASRPQDRQFILSSKKLLLSDSGFYLCAWSVRSTETQYFGPGTRLLVL.

The chain joins TRBV3-1 (or the pseudogene TRBV3-2) to TRBJ2-7; 7 bases map to TRBD2. Trimming took 2 bases from V and 2 from J; bases not matched to a gene: 6. The CDR3 covers 15 residues. The germline V gene encodes CDR1 LGHDT and CDR2 YNNKEL (reference sequence). CDR3 in amino acids: CASSQRGGSPYEQYF. The CDR3 coding sequence is TGTGCCAGCAGCCAAAGGGGAGGGAGCCCCTACGAGCAGTACTTC.

This clone was recorded only once. The chain joins TRBV27 to TRBJ1-6, with 11 bases fitting TRBD1. Per germline, CDR1 MNHEY and CDR2 SMNVEV (reference sequence). The V and J ends lost 5 bases and 10 bases, in that order; junction bases with no gene match: 10. The CDR3 is 16 amino acids. In nucleotides, the CDR3 is TGTGCCAGCAGTCCCCGGGACAGGGGGTTGGCCTCACCCCTCCACTTT. Translating gives CASSPRDRGLASPLHF.

The rearrangement uses TRBV6-5 and TRBJ1-1, with TRBD1 matching over 7 bases. The junction had 5 bases not matched to a gene; V was cut back by 2 bases and J by 5 bases. This CDR3 region has 14 residues. From germline, CDR1 is MNHEY and CDR2 SVGAGI. Here the CDR3 reads CASSYRGRKTEAFF. CDR3 coding DNA: TGTGCCAGCAGTTACAGGGGGCGAAAGACTGAAGCTTTCTTT.

This clone was counted between two and nine times. V and J are TRBV28 and TRBJ2-7; D gene ambiguous. The V and J ends lost 4 bases and 1 base respectively, with 17 bases between them. CDR1 is MDHEN, CDR2 SYDVKM, per germline. The CDR3 extends over 16 amino acids. The DNA for the CDR3 is TGTGCCAGCAGTTCTACTTTCGGTGCGTGGTCCTACGAGCAGTACTTC. Residues: CASSSTFGAWSYEQYF.

This sequence joins TRBV3-1 (or the pseudogene TRBV3-2) and TRBJ2-3, with TRBD2 matching over 9 bases. Losses at the gene ends were 4 bases for V and 2 bases for J; bases not matched to a gene: 7. Per the germline V gene, CDR1 is LGHDT and CDR2 is YNNKEL (reference sequence). This CDR3 contains 16 residues. The CDR3 DNA follows: TGTGCCAGCAGCCGGGGCGGGGGGGCGGTCACAGATACGCAGTATTTT. Amino acids: CASSRGGGAVTDTQYF.